This TCR beta chain is from a study of CD8 T cells in Susac syndrome. Random-hexamer reverse transcription was applied to about 0.5 to 1 ug RNA. Amplification of TCR beta CDR3 was carried out by immunoSEQ multiplex PCR, which covered 54 Vbeta and 13 Jbeta segments. A single record per CDR3 protein comes from TCRdb applying MiXCR to the immunoSEQ multiplex PCR reads. The sample lists 170,000 or so distinct CDR3 sequences; 85% to 95% were seen once. Findings and limits, study-wide: Clonal expansion was missing from Susac syndrome CD4+ T cell repertoires.

With respect to this clonotype: What it recognizes is unknown.

The CDR3 runs 17 residues. Germline trimming cut 2 bases from V and 5 bases from J; bases unmatched to any gene: 14. CDR1 is MDHEN, CDR2 SYDVKM, per germline. The clonotype comes from a human donor with Susac syndrome. Sequencing used CD4+ T cells from PBMCs. This chain joins TRBV28 and TRBJ2-7; 8 bases fit TRBD1. CDR3: CASSLGSGRGRVDEQYF. For the CDR3, the DNA is TGTGCCAGCAGTTTAGGTTCGGGCAGGGGGCGAGTAGACGAGCAGTACTTC.